Following are 27 T cell receptor beta chains from one sample sequenced in a study of blood T cell repertoires in COVID-19. TCRdb's table, derived via immunoSEQ multiplex PCR, lists solely in-frame clones and lacks some. Of tens of thousands of clones in the sample, about 86% were seen once. What was sequenced was peripheral blood. Source of these receptors: a woman older than 75 in a cohort sampled during active or convalescent COVID-19.

The V and J genes are TRBV7-2 and TRBJ1-1; the D is unclear. V was trimmed by 1 base and J by 0 bases, leaving 9 bases between them. Germline values: CDR1 SGHTA, CDR2 FQGNSA. The CDR3 is 15 amino acids. CDR3 sequence reads: CASSLGLGMNTEAFF. Here the CDR3 DNA reads TGTGCCAGCAGCTTAGGTCTAGGAATGAACACTGAAGCTTTCTTT.

This clone was seen only a few times. The chain recombines TRBV6-1 with TRBJ1-2; tentatively, D is TRBD1 (5 bases). V gave up 2 bases and J gave up 2 bases, with 12 bases separating them. The CDR3 length is 15 residues. Germline loops: CDR1 MNHNS, CDR2 SASEGT. In DNA, the CDR3 is TGTGCCAGCAGTGAAAGGCCGGGACTGAACTATGGCTACACCTTC. Amino acid sequence: CASSERPGLNYGYTF.

A few counts support this clone. This rearrangement joins TRBV14 to TRBJ1-1; D possibly corresponds to TRBD1 (5 bases). This CDR3 spans 13 amino acids. Germline V gene data show CDR1 as SGHDN and CDR2 as FVKESK. Trimming shortened V by 1 base and J by 7 bases, and 10 bases separated the two germline ends. CDR3 amino acids: CASSQGEGLEAFF. CDR3 bases: TGTGCCAGCAGCCAAGGGGAGGGACTTGAAGCTTTCTTT.

The rearrangement links TRBV9 to TRBJ2-2; the D gene is possibly TRBD2 (6 bases). Trimming pared 0 bases from V and 0 bases from J, leaving 9 bases between. The CDR3 covers 16 residues. Germline V gives CDR1 SGDLS, CDR2 YYNGEE. CDR3 DNA: TGTGCCAGCAGCGTAGGCGGGGCTACGAACACCGGGGAGCTGTTTTTT. This encodes CASSVGGATNTGELFF.

In its sample, this clone was seen once. This chain uses TRBV3-1 (or the pseudogene TRBV3-2) with TRBJ2-2; the match to TRBD2 covers 10 bases. The CDR3 runs to 15 residues. V trimming: 1 base; J trimming: 7 bases; junction bases outside the gene matches: 3. Germline V CDR1 and CDR2: LGHDT, YNNKEL (reference sequence). The CDR3 nucleotides are TGTGCCAGCAGCCAAGTAGCGGGAGGTGTCGGGGAGCTGTTTTTT. The encoded protein is CASSQVAGGVGELFF.

The chain has TRBV5-4 and TRBJ1-2; 8 nucleotides line up with TRBD1. The CDR3 totals 17 residues. V lost 3 bases, J lost 4 bases, and 14 bases stayed unmatched. CDR1 is SGHNT and CDR2 is YYREEE in the germline V gene (reference sequence). The CDR3 protein is CASSSPTGAYSPYGYTF. CDR3 nucleotides: TGTGCCAGCAGCTCGCCGACAGGGGCCTATTCCCCCTATGGCTACACCTTC. Supplemented by reference TRBV5-4 and TRBJ1-2, the full variable domain reads ETGVTQSPTHLIKTRGQQVTLRCSSQSGHNTVSWYQQALGQGPQFIFQYYREEENGRGNFPPRFSGLQFPNYSSELNVNALELDDSALYLCASSSPTGAYSPYGYTFGSGTRLTVV.

The rearrangement joins TRBV24-1 to TRBJ2-3, with a weak D call TRBD1 (6 bases). The V gene's germline CDR1 is KGHDR and CDR2 SFDVKD. V was clipped by 3 bases and J by 6 bases, with 15 bases between them. The CDR3 has 15 amino acids. The CDR3 sequence: CATSDPGQFGDTQYF. The CDR3, as DNA: TGTGCCACCAGTGATCCAGGACAGTTCGGTGATACGCAGTATTTT.

This clone has only a few counts. A junction boundary mismatches the germline segment, possibly from a read error. This chain connects TRBV7-7 to TRBJ2-2; tentative D call: TRBD2 (6 bases). This CDR3 is built from 17 residues. Germline loops: CDR1 SSHAT, CDR2 FNYEAQ (reference sequence). The CDR3 region is CASSSRVGDFGPGELFF. The CDR3 coding sequence is TGTGCTAGCAGCTCCCGCGTGGGGGACTTCGGTCCCGGGGAGCTGTTTTTT.

This chain connects TRBV18 to TRBJ1-6, with 8 nucleotides matching TRBD1. This CDR3 has 18 amino acids. Germline CDR1 KGHSH, CDR2 LQKENI. V trimming: 1 base; J trimming: 4 bases; junction bases outside the gene matches: 9. In nucleotides, the CDR3 is TGTGCCAGCTCACCACGAGACGCAGGGGGCATATATAATTCACCCCTCCACTTT. Its protein is CASSPRDAGGIYNSPLHF.

The V gene is TRBV20-1, the J gene TRBJ1-1; 10 bases line up with TRBD1. Trimming took 3 bases from V and 6 from J; bases not matched to a gene: 7. Germline assignment: CDR1 DFQATT and CDR2 SNEGSKA (reference sequence). The CDR3 runs 14 residues. CDR3 sequence: CSASSRQGASEAFF. CDR3 DNA: TGCAGTGCTAGTTCCCGACAGGGGGCTTCTGAAGCTTTCTTT.

V gene TRBV15 combines with J gene TRBJ1-5, with TRBD1 identical over 8 bases. The CDR3 consists of 15 residues. V trimming: 1 base; J trimming: 9 bases; junction bases outside the gene matches: 8. CDR1 and CDR2 (germline): LNHNV, YYDKDF (reference sequence). CDR3 region: CATSRVRQGLMPQHF. Here the CDR3 DNA reads TGTGCCACCAGCAGAGTTCGACAGGGGTTGATGCCCCAGCATTTT.

The DNA of the CDR3 is TGTGCCAGCAGCCAAGATGGAAGGGGGCACCATTCACCCCTCCACTTT. Its translation: CASSQDGRGHHSPLHF. The rearrangement links TRBV3-1 (or the pseudogene TRBV3-2) to TRBJ1-6, with TRBD1 matching 7 bases. Per the germline V gene, CDR1 is LGHDT and CDR2 is YNNKEL (reference sequence). The CDR3 extends over 16 amino acids. Trimming took 0 bases from V and 8 from J; bases not matched to a gene: 7.

J is TRBJ2-6 and V is TRBV7-2, with TRBD2 matching 7 bases. The ends lost 5 bases at V and 1 base at J; junction bases unmatched: 5. This CDR3 has 16 amino acids. The germline V gene encodes CDR1 SGHTA and CDR2 FQGNSA. CDR3 region: CASSLGSGSGANVLTF. In DNA, the CDR3 is TGTGCCAGCAGCCTAGGTAGCGGGTCTGGGGCCAACGTCCTGACTTTC. Full variable domain (remainder filled in from reference TRBV7-2 and TRBJ2-6): GAGVSQSPSNKVTEKGKDVELRCDPISGHTALYWYRQSLGQGLEFLIYFQGNSAPDKSGLPSDRFSAERTGGSVSTLTIQRTQQEDSAVYLCASSLGSGSGANVLTFGAGSRLTVL.

This clone was recorded only once. V and J are TRBV5-1 and TRBJ1-2; D is uncertain. CDR1 is SGHRS and CDR2 is YFSETQ in the germline V gene. The CDR3 sequence is 15 residues long. Trimming took off 0 bases at V and 4 bases at J, with 13 bases between the two ends. CDR3 bases: TGCGCCAGCAGCTTGGAGCCTACCTTGCTCTATGGCTACACCTTC. Translated: CASSLEPTLLYGYTF.

V and J are TRBV14 and TRBJ1-4, with D maybe TRBD1 (6 bases). In germline, CDR1 is SGHDN, CDR2 FVKESK. The CDR3 loop spans 13 amino acids. The V end lost 3 bases, the J end lost 8 bases, and 10 bases lay between the germline ends. CDR3 residues: CASSQGAREKLFF. The CDR3 bases are TGTGCCAGCAGCCAGGGGGCACGGGAAAAACTGTTTTTT.

The J gene is TRBJ2-7, the V gene TRBV6-1; possible D gene TRBD1, 5 bases. There are 14 residues in the CDR3. Trimming took 1 base from V and 3 from J, leaving 10 bases between them. Germline V gene sequence: CDR1 MNHNS, CDR2 SASEGT. CDR3 coding DNA: TGTGCCAGCAGTGAAGAAGGCAGGGACTACGAGCAGTACTTC. This encodes CASSEEGRDYEQYF.

About this clone: One end of the junction does not line up with germline, which may come from a read error. V and J are TRBV7-7 and TRBJ2-3; 10 bases are a match to TRBD2. The CDR3 extends over 15 amino acids. From germline, CDR1 is SSHAT and CDR2 FNYEAQ (reference sequence). CDR3 region: CASSLGTSGTDTQYF. The CDR3 DNA follows: TGTGCTAGCAGCCTCGGGACTAGCGGCACAGATACGCAGTATTTT.

This chain connects TRBV27 to TRBJ2-7; 8 bases are a match to TRBD2. Germline V gene sequence: CDR1 MNHEY, CDR2 SMNVEV (reference sequence). CDR3 length: 15 residues. With V trimmed by 5 bases and J by 0 bases, 6 bases remained unmatched. The CDR3 DNA sequence: TGTGCCAGCAGTAACGCCGGGACTAGCTCCTACGAGCAGTACTTC. As protein: CASSNAGTSSYEQYF.

The V call is TRBV5-6, the J call TRBJ2-7; D is unresolved. The CDR3 runs to 12 residues. Germline assignment: CDR1 SGHDT and CDR2 YYEEEE. V lost 0 bases to trimming and J lost 2 bases, with 3 bases between them. The CDR3 reads CASSLVTYEQYF. As DNA, the CDR3 is TGTGCCAGCAGCTTGGTTACCTACGAGCAGTACTTC. The entire variable domain, with the rest obtained from reference TRBV5-6 and TRBJ2-7, is as follows: DAGVTQSPTHLIKTRGQQVTLRCSPKSGHDTVSWYQQALGQGPQFIFQYYEEEERQRGNFPDRFSGHQFPNYSSELNVNALLLGDSALYLCASSLVTYEQYFGPGTRLTVT.

This clone was picked up one time. The genes are TRBV2 and TRBJ2-6, with D perhaps matching TRBD2 (5 bases). Trimming took off 4 bases at V and 3 bases at J, with 10 bases between the two ends. Germline assignment: CDR1 SNHLY and CDR2 FYNNEI. CDR3 length: 15 amino acids. CDR3 region: CASSVLAGGANVLTF. The CDR3 DNA follows: TGTGCCAGCAGTGTCTTGGCGGGTGGGGCCAACGTCCTGACTTTC.

The CDR3 DNA sequence: TGCGCCAGCAGCTTGGGGGGGGGACTAGCGGGAGCCCACAATGAGCAGTTCTTC. It codes for CASSLGGGLAGAHNEQFF. The V gene is TRBV5-1, the J gene TRBJ2-1, with 14 bases fitting TRBD2. Germline V gene lookup returns CDR1 SGHRS and CDR2 YFSETQ. V gave up 0 bases and J gave up 5 bases; unmatched junction bases: 7. The CDR3 is made up of 18 amino acids.

The genes are TRBV27 and TRBJ2-3; 9 nucleotides match TRBD2. The CDR3 consists of 16 residues. The ends lost 4 bases at V and 1 base at J; junction bases unmatched: 6. CDR1 is MNHEY, CDR2 SMNVEV, per germline (reference sequence). The CDR3 is CASSSKAGGRTDTQYF. The DNA for the CDR3 is TGTGCCAGCAGTTCTAAAGCGGGAGGACGCACAGATACGCAGTATTTT.

The chain links TRBV27 to TRBJ2-7; D might be TRBD1 (5 bases). Looked up from germline, CDR1 is MNHEY and CDR2 is SMNVEV (reference sequence). The CDR3 consists of 15 residues. Between the trimmed V and J ends, which lost 2 bases and 4 bases, there was a span of 15 bases. This CDR3 reads CASSLGFGADYEQYF. As DNA, the CDR3 is TGTGCCAGCAGTTTAGGATTTGGGGCAGATTACGAGCAGTACTTC.

The V call is TRBV30, the J call TRBJ1-4; TRBD1 might be the D (5 bases). The length of the CDR3 is 13 residues. V shed 5 bases and J shed 8 bases, with 15 bases lying between them. The germline V gene has CDR1 GTSNPN and CDR2 SVGIG (reference sequence). The CDR3 bases are TGTGCCTGGGCGACGGACATGGGGGAAAAACTGTTTTTT. As protein: CAWATDMGEKLFF.

The sample holds a few counts of this clone. V and J are TRBV7-9 and TRBJ1-5; D is perhaps TRBD1 (5 bases). V lost 1 base and J lost 2, with 15 bases in between. The V gene's germline CDR1 is SEHNR and CDR2 FQNEAQ (reference sequence). This CDR3 has 17 residues. This CDR3 reads CASSLDRGNHRNQPQHF. CDR3 nucleotides: TGTGCCAGCAGCTTAGATAGGGGTAACCACCGCAATCAGCCCCAGCATTTT.

This CDR3 is CASSRTQNTEAFF. The CDR3 nucleotides read TGTGCCAGCAGTCGAACACAGAACACTGAAGCTTTCTTT. This chain uses TRBV28 with TRBJ1-1, with D uncertain. CDR1 and CDR2 (germline): MDHEN, SYDVKM. The CDR3 is 13 amino acids. Trimming stripped 5 bases from V and 1 base from J, with 8 bases between.

The chain employs TRBV9 and TRBJ2-4; maybe TRBD1 (5 bases). Germline values: CDR1 SGDLS, CDR2 YYNGEE. The CDR3 runs to 16 residues. The V and J ends lost 0 bases and 0 bases respectively, with 10 bases between them. The chain's CDR3 is CASSVVRQLAKNIQYF. The CDR3 DNA reads as TGTGCCAGCAGCGTAGTAAGACAGTTAGCCAAAAACATTCAGTACTTC.